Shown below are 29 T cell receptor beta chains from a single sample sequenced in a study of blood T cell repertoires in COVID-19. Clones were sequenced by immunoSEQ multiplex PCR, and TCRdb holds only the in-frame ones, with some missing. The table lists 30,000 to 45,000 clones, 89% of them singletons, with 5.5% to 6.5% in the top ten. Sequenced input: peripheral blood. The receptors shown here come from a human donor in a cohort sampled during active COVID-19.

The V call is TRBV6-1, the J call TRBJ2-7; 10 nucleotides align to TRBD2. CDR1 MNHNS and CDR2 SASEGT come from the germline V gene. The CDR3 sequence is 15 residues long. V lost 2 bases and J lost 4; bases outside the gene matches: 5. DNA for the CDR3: TGTGCCAGCAGTGAATGGACTAGCGGCCCGTACGAGCAGTACTTC. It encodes CASSEWTSGPYEQYF.

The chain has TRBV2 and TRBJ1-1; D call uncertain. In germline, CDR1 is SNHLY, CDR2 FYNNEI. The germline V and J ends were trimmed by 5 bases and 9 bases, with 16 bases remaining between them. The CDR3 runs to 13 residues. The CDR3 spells CASSKGRSAKAFF. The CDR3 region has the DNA TGTGCCAGCAGTAAAGGACGGAGCGCAAAAGCTTTCTTT.

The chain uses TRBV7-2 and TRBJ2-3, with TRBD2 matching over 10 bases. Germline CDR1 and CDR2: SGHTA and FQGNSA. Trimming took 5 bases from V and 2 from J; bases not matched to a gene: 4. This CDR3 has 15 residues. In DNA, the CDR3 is TGTGCCAGCAGCATGGGACTAGCGTTCACAGATACGCAGTATTTT. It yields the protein CASSMGLAFTDTQYF.

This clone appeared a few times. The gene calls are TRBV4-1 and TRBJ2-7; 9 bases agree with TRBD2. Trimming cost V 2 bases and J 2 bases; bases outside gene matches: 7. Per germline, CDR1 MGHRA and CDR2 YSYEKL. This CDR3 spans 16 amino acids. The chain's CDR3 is CASSQSKSGGPYEQYF. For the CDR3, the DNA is TGCGCCAGCAGCCAAAGTAAAAGCGGGGGGCCCTACGAGCAGTACTTC.

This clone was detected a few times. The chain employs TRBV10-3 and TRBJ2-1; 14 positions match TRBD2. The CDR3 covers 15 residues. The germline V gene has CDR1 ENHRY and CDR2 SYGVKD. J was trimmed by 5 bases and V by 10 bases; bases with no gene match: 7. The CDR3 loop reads CATRGTSGRNNEQFF. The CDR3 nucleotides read TGTGCCACCAGGGGGACTAGCGGGAGAAACAATGAGCAGTTCTTC.

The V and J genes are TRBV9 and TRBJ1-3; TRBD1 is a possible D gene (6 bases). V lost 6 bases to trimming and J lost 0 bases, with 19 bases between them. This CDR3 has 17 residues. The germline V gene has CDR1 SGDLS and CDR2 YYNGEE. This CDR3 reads CASTNPGHWSSGNTIYF. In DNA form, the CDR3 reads TGTGCCAGCACCAATCCGGGACACTGGAGCTCTGGAAACACCATATATTTT.

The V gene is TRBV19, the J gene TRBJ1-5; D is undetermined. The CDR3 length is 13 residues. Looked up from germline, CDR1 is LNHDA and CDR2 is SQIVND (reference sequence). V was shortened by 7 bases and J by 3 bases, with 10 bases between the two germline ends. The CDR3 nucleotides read TGTGCCAGTACGCAAGGAGACAATCAGCCCCAGCATTTT. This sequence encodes CASTQGDNQPQHF. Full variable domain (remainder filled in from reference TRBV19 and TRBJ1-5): DGGITQSPKYLFRKEGQNVTLSCEQNLNHDAMYWYRQDPGQGLRLIYYSQIVNDFQKGDIAEGYSVSREKKESFPLTVTSAQKNPTAFYLCASTQGDNQPQHFGDGTRLSIL.

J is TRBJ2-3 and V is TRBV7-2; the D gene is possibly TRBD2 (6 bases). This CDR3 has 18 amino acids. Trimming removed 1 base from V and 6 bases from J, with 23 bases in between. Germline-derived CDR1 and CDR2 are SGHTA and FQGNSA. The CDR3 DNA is TGTGCCAGCAGCTTAGTGTATACTCGGGACGGCGGGGTCGATACGCAGTATTTT. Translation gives CASSLVYTRDGGVDTQYF. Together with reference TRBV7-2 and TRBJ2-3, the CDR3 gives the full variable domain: GAGVSQSPSNKVTEKGKDVELRCDPISGHTALYWYRQSLGQGLEFLIYFQGNSAPDKSGLPSDRFSAERTGGSVSTLTIQRTQQEDSAVYLCASSLVYTRDGGVDTQYFGPGTRLTVL.

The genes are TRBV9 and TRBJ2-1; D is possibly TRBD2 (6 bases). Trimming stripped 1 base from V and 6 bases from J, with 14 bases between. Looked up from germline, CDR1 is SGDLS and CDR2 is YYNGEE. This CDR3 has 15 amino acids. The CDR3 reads CASSVSGLLFNEQFF. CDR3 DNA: TGTGCCAGCAGCGTATCGGGACTCCTCTTCAATGAGCAGTTCTTC.

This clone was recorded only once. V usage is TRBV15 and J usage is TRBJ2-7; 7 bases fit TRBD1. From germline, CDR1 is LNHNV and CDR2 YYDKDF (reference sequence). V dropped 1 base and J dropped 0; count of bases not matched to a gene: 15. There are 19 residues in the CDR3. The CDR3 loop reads CATSRGATGLFSSSYEQYF. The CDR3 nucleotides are TGTGCCACCAGCAGAGGGGCGACAGGGCTATTTTCGAGCTCCTACGAGCAGTACTTC.

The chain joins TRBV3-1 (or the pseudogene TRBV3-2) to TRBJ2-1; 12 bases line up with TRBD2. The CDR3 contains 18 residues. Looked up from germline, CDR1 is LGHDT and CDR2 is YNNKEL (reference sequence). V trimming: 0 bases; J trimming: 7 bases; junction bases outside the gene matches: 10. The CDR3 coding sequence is TGTGCCAGCAGCCAAGATTTATTACGACTAGCGGGAGTTAATGAGCAGTTCTTC. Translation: CASSQDLLRLAGVNEQFF.

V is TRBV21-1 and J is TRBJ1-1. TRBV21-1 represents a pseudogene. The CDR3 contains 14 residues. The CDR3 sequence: CASSPRGRVTEAFF. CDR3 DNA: TGTGCCAGCAGCCCCCGAGGGAGGGTCACTGAAGCTTTCTTT.

CDR3 amino acids: CASSLKRQSSNEKLFF. The DNA for the CDR3 is TGTGCCAGCAGCCTTAAACGACAGAGCTCTAATGAAAAACTGTTTTTT. The genes are TRBV6-6 and TRBJ1-4; tentative D call: TRBD1 (5 bases). Germline CDR1 and CDR2: MNHNY and SVGAGI (reference sequence). V was cut by 6 bases and J by 3 bases, with 17 bases left in between. The CDR3 contains 16 residues.

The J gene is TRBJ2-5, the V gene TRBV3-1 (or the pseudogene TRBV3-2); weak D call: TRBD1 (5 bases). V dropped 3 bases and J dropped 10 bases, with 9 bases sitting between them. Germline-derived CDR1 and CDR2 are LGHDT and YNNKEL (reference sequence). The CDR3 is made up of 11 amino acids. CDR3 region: CASSHDSNQYF. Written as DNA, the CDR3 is TGTGCCAGCAGCCATGACAGTAACCAGTACTTC.

CDR3 coding DNA: TGTGCCAGCAGTGACCAAGACAGGGACGCTCAGCCCCAGCATTTT. Translated: CASSDQDRDAQPQHF. The gene calls are TRBV6-4 and TRBJ1-5; 7 nucleotides line up with TRBD1. Looked up from germline, CDR1 is MRHNA and CDR2 is SNTAGT. V was clipped by 2 bases and J by 6 bases; unmatched bases: 7. There are 15 residues in the CDR3.

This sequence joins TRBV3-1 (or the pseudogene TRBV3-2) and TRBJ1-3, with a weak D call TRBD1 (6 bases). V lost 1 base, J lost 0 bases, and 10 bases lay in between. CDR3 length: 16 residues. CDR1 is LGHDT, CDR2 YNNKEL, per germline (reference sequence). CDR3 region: CASSQGGGFSGNTIYF. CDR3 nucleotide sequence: TGTGCCAGCAGCCAAGGTGGGGGCTTCTCTGGAAACACCATATATTTT.

This chain's CDR3 is CASSQRTGRTFF. In nucleotides, the CDR3 is TGTGCCAGTTCTCAGCGAACAGGGAGAACTTTCTTT. This chain joins TRBV19 and TRBJ1-1; a weak D match, TRBD1 (6 bases). Trimming stripped 8 bases from V and 12 bases from J, with 19 bases between. CDR1 and CDR2 from the germline V gene are LNHDA and SQIVND (reference sequence). This CDR3 has 12 amino acids.

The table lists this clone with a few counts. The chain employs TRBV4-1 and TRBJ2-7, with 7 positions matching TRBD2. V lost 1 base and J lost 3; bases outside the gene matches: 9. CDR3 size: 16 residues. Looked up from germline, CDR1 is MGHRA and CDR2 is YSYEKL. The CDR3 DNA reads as TGCGCCAGCAGCCAAGTTGGGGCGAGCGGGAACTACGAGCAGTACTTC. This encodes CASSQVGASGNYEQYF.

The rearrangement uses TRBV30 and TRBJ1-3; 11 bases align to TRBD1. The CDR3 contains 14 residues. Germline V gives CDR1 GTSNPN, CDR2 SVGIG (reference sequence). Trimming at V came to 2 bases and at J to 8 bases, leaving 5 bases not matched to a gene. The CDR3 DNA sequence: TGTGCCTGGAGTCTCGGGACAGGGGGATACACCATATATTTT. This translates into CAWSLGTGGYTIYF. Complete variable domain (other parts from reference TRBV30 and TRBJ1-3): SQTIHQWPATLVQPVGSPLSLECTVEGTSNPNLYWYRQAAGRGLQLLFYSVGIGQISSEVPQNLSASRPQDRQFILSSKKLLLSDSGFYLCAWSLGTGGYTIYFGEGSWLTVV.

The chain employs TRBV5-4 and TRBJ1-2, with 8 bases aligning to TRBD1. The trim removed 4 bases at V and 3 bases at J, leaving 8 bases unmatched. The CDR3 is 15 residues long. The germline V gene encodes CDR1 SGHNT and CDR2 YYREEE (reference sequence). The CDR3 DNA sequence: TGTGCCAGCAGCCCGGCCCCAGGGGGCGACTATGGCTACACCTTC. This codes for CASSPAPGGDYGYTF. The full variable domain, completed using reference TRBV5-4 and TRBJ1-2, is ETGVTQSPTHLIKTRGQQVTLRCSSQSGHNTVSWYQQALGQGPQFIFQYYREEENGRGNFPPRFSGLQFPNYSSELNVNALELDDSALYLCASSPAPGGDYGYTFGSGTRLTVV.

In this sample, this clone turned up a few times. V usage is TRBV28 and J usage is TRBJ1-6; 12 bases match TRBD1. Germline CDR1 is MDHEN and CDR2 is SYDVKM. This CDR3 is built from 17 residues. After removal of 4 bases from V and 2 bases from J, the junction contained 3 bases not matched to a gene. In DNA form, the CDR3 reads TGTGCCAGCAGTTGGGACAGGGGGCACACCTATAATTCACCCCTCCACTTT. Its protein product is CASSWDRGHTYNSPLHF.

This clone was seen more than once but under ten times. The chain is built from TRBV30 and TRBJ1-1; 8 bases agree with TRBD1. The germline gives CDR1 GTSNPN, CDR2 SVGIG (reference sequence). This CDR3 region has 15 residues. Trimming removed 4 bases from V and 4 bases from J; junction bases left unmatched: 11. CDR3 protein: CAWMRVGQGSTEAFF. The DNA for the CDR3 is TGTGCCTGGATGAGGGTAGGACAGGGAAGCACTGAAGCTTTCTTT.

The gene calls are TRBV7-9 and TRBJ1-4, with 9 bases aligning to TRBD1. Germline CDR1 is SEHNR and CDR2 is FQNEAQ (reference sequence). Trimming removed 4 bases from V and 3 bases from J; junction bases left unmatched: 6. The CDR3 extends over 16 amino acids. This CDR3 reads CASSSGTGPANEKLFF. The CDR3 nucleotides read TGTGCCAGCAGCTCCGGGACAGGGCCCGCTAATGAAAAACTGTTTTTT.

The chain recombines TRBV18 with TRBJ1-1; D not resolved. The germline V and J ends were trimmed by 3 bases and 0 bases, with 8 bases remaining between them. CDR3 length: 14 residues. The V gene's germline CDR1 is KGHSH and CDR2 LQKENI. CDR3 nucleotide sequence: TGTGCCAGCTCACCGGGCAACATGAACACTGAAGCTTTCTTT. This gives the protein CASSPGNMNTEAFF.

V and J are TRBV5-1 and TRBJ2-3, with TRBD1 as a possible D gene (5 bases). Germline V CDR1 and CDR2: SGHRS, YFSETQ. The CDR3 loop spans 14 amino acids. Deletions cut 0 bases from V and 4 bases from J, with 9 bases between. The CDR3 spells CASSLVAGPDTQYF. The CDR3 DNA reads TGCGCCAGCAGCTTGGTGGCAGGGCCAGATACGCAGTATTTT.

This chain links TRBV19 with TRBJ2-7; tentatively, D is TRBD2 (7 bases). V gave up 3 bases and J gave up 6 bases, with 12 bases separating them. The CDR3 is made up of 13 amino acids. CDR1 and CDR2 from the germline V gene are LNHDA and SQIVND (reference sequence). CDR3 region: CASSIDGGREQYF. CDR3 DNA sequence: TGTGCCAGTAGTATCGACGGGGGGCGCGAGCAGTACTTC.

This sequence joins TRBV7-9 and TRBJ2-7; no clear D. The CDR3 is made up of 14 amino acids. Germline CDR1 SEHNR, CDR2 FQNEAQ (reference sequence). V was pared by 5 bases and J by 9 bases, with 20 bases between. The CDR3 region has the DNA TGTGCCAGCAGCGCGTCAACGACTGCTTTCGGGCAGTACTTC. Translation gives CASSASTTAFGQYF.

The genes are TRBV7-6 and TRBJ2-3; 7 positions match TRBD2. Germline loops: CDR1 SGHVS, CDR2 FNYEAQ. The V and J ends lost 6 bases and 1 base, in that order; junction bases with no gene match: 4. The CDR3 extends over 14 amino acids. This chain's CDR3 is CASSFTSGTDTQYF. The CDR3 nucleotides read TGTGCCAGCAGTTTTACTAGCGGCACAGATACGCAGTATTTT.

The CDR3 loop reads CASSQGQGVNNEQFF. The CDR3 bases are TGCGCCAGCAGCCAAGGACAGGGCGTGAACAATGAGCAGTTCTTC. The chain recombines TRBV4-1 with TRBJ2-1; the match to TRBD1 covers 7 bases. Germline loops: CDR1 MGHRA, CDR2 YSYEKL. The CDR3 length is 15 residues. The trim removed 1 base at V and 5 bases at J, leaving 5 bases unmatched.